This TCR beta chain was recorded in a study of T cell responses to AZD1222 COVID-19 vaccine. Points on this clone: The antigen remains undetermined.

Second-dose timings of about 4 or about 12 weeks were pooled. Findings and caveats of the study: Females made up more of the donors, who were largely white British, and clonal diversity may have come out too low.

Clones were sequenced by immunoSEQ multiplex PCR, and TCRdb holds only the in-frame ones, with some missing. The data hold about 60,000 clones, with around nine tenths observed a single time. The CDR3 has 14 residues. Germline V gene sequence: CDR1 PRHDT, CDR2 FYEKMQ (reference sequence). V lost 2 bases, J lost 8 bases, and 8 bases stayed unmatched. The sequence derives from an adult who received the AZD1222 COVID-19 vaccine. Sample: peripheral blood, taken 28 days after the second AZD1222 dose. The chain uses TRBV13 and TRBJ1-1; 7 bases map to TRBD1. The CDR3 reads CASSLFQGEEEAFF. Here the CDR3 DNA reads TGTGCCAGCAGCTTATTTCAGGGGGAGGAAGAAGCTTTCTTT.